This T cell receptor beta chain was found in a study of molecular identifiers for immune sequencing clone quantification listed by TCRdb under 2018. Concerning the study at large: For a replicate experiment, RNA from around 20,000 or 100,000 naive CD8 T cells was divided into five aliquots, of which four were sequenced. The study was a methods study using CD8 T cells to benchmark molecular-identifier clustering-based TCR repertoire sequencing (MIDCIRS) and TCR RNA copy counting.

CDR1 MDHEN and CDR2 SYDVKM were looked up in the germline V gene. Its CDR3 holds 17 amino acids, cysteine through phenylalanine. The read is trimmed to its CDR3 DNA, 51 bases read in frame from base 1. V is pruned by 5 bases and J by 6 bases, leaving 12 bases of the junction without a gene match. Libraries of naive CD8 T cells were built from approximately 20,000 to 1,000,000 sorted cells, with 10%, 30% or 50% of the purified RNA used. Naive CD8 T cells, defined as CD8+CD4-CCR7+CD45RA+, were FACS-sorted into RLT Plus buffer on a BD FACSAria II. To test detection sensitivity, Jurkat RNA equal to approximately ten TCR copies was added to samples of about 20,000-1,000,000 naive CD8 T cells. Enrichment of CD8 T cells was done with RosetteSep CD8+ T Cell Enrichment Cocktail plus Ficoll-Paque, and ACK red cell lysis came afterward. This clonotype occurred a few times. Its binding antigen is unknown. The sample holds no much larger clone one base away, and base qualities are not on file.

Library prep was done by PCR. Sequencing was performed on an Illumina HiSeq 4000. Bulk TCR libraries were generated as previously described, with the TCR primers listed in Table S5 used. The Qiagen AllPrep DNA/RNA kit was used to purify total RNA. Before any analysis, reads coming from multiple sequencing runs of the same library were combined into one pool. The original methods were these. Only reads with exact TCR constant sequence were kept, trimmed to 150 nt, and grouped by their 12-nt molecular barcodes. Reads within each barcode group were sub-clustered using a 15% Levenshtein threshold, and quality-weighted consensus sequences were constructed for each RNA molecule. Non-functional sequences were excluded, and lower-count sequences lying one edit away from another sequence were also excluded. Based on fitting two negative binomial distributions, any barcode sub-cluster with under 20% of the maximum read count was discarded. TCRdb ran its own pipeline on the public reads, namely fastp trimming at Q25 and MiXCR clone calling, and kept in-frame beta chains. Each CDR3 protein gets just one entry, which takes the most common genes and DNA from the rows behind it. The V and J calls here are based on TCRdb, not the publication. The sample table holds 460,000 or so distinct CDR3 sequences, of which around 21% were seen once. Together, the top ten hold about 0.8% of the sample.

Overall study outcomes, separate from this receptor: A single cell's worth of spiked-in Jurkat TCR RNA was reported detectable even among some 920,000 naive CD8 T cells. Spiked-in Jurkat TCR RNA (roughly 10 copies' worth), which is not part of the donor repertoire, was contained in the naive libraries. Highly expanded clone sizes could be underestimated if identical TCR molecules share a barcode. About 3 recovered TCR RNA copies per cell were obtained by modeling, versus approximately 9 by digital PCR, implying a capture efficiency of about 30%. Clones above 20 RNA copies held over 99% of molecules in CMV-specific effector cells but under 1% in naive cells. Without barcode sub-clustering, chimeric consensus sequences inflated TCR diversity; chimeras reached as high as 47%.

The rearrangement joined TRBV28 to TRBJ2-2, with 10 bases in between that match TRBD1. This sequence was found in a human donor in good health. Some libraries in this study had Jurkat cell RNA spiked in. The sequencing sample was made of naive CD8+ T cells from blood, with Jurkat cell RNA spiked in. What this sample's cell subset or site label stands for: FACS-sorted CD8+CD4-CCR7+CD45RA+ naive T cells. The CDR3 protein is CASSQATGGPMPGELFF. The DNA sequence is TGTGCCAGCAGTCAGGCGACAGGGGGCCCAATGCCCGGGGAGCTGTTTTTT.